One sample yielded the 10 T cell receptor beta chains listed below, sequenced in a study of vaccination effects on CD4 cells after COVID-19. At the end of 10 days of culture, CD4+ T cells were isolated. Participants completed two doses of the BNT162b2 or mRNA-1273 vaccine. For these receptors, no antigen is known. TCRdb's copy holds only in-frame clones and misses some; the assay was immunoSEQ multiplex PCR. The profile covers just over 55,000 clones, with approximately 81% appearing a single time and more than 3.5% taken by the ten largest. The sequencing here drew on CD4+ T cells from PBMCs cultured without peptide, taken after COVID-19 vaccination. These receptors were taken from a human donor who received a COVID-19 vaccine.

This clone was detected only once. The J gene is TRBJ1-1, the V gene TRBV2; possible D gene TRBD1, 5 bases. V was clipped by 3 bases and J by 4 bases, with 9 bases between them. The CDR3 has 13 residues. The germline CDR1 and CDR2 sequences are SNHLY and FYNNEI. CDR3 amino acids: CASSDGRGTEAFF. The CDR3 DNA is TGTGCCAGCAGTGATGGAAGGGGCACTGAAGCTTTCTTT.

The gene calls are TRBV5-1 and TRBJ1-3; D is perhaps TRBD1 (5 bases). The ends were cut back, 3 bases at V and 4 bases at J, with 17 bases in the middle. CDR1 and CDR2 from the germline V gene are SGHRS and YFSETQ. The CDR3 extends over 16 amino acids. CDR3: CASSWGTGTTGNTIYF. In nucleotides, the CDR3 is TGCGCCAGCAGCTGGGGAACCGGGACGACGGGAAACACCATATATTTT.

The rearrangement joins TRBV30 to TRBJ2-7; 8 nucleotides agree with TRBD2. Germline V gene lookup returns CDR1 GTSNPN and CDR2 SVGIG (reference sequence). J was trimmed by 1 base and V by 8 bases; bases with no gene match: 10. The CDR3 runs 14 residues. DNA of the CDR3: TGTGCCGGGACGGGGGAGCGGGGGTCCTACGAGCAGTACTTC. It yields the protein CAGTGERGSYEQYF.

A single count supports this clone. CDR3 amino acids: CASSLIPNRAYQPQHF. CDR3 coding DNA: TGTGCCAGCAGCTTAATACCGAACAGGGCTTATCAGCCCCAGCATTTT. V and J are TRBV7-2 and TRBJ1-5; the D gene is possibly TRBD1 (6 bases). Germline lookup yields CDR1 SGHTA and CDR2 FQGNSA. CDR3 length equals 16 residues. Between the trimmed V and J ends, which lost 2 bases and 5 bases, there was a span of 16 bases.

In its sample, this clone was seen once. The chain has TRBV29-1 and TRBJ2-3; 10 bases are a match to TRBD1. Trimming took 0 bases from V and 6 from J; bases not matched to a gene: 6. Germline CDR1 is SQVTM and CDR2 is ANQGSEA. This CDR3 region has 15 residues. CDR3 sequence: CSVEDWDRGGDTQYF. The CDR3 nucleotides are TGCAGCGTTGAAGATTGGGACAGGGGAGGGGATACGCAGTATTTT.

V is TRBV15 and J is TRBJ2-7; D may be TRBD1 or TRBD2 (6 bases each). Germline CDR1 LNHNV, CDR2 YYDKDF (reference sequence). The CDR3 loop spans 14 amino acids. V was pared by 0 bases and J by 3 bases, with 9 bases between. The CDR3 region has the DNA TGTGCCACCAGCAGAGATGAGGGGGGCTACGAGCAGTACTTC. Translating gives CATSRDEGGYEQYF.

V usage is TRBV19 and J usage is TRBJ1-3; 8 bases line up with TRBD1. The CDR3 is 16 amino acids. In germline, CDR1 is LNHDA, CDR2 SQIVND (reference sequence). Trimming cost V 6 bases and J 3 bases; bases outside gene matches: 10. The CDR3 DNA sequence: TGTGCCAGTAGCGGACCGGGACAGGTCTTTGGAAACACCATATATTTT. Protein: CASSGPGQVFGNTIYF.

The chain couples TRBV10-3 to TRBJ1-4; D unclear. There are 16 residues in the CDR3. Trimming removed 1 base at V and 7 bases at J, with 16 bases between. The germline CDR1 and CDR2 sequences are ENHRY and SYGVKD. CDR3 sequence (DNA): TGTGCCATCAGTGAGTACGGGGAGCGGGAGACTGAAAAACTGTTTTTT. This translates into CAISEYGERETEKLFF.

The J gene is TRBJ1-2, the V gene TRBV24-1, with D possibly being TRBD1 (5 bases). The length of the CDR3 is 13 residues. Trimming took 5 bases from V and 4 from J, leaving 10 bases between them. Germline CDR1 reads KGHDR; CDR2 reads SFDVKD. This chain's CDR3 is CATSADGGYGYTF. The CDR3 nucleotides are TGTGCCACCAGTGCCGACGGGGGCTATGGCTACACCTTC.

This clone has a single count. V usage is TRBV6-1 and J usage is TRBJ2-6; 7 bases are a match to TRBD1. J was trimmed by 2 bases and V by 4 bases; bases with no gene match: 5. The CDR3 extends over 16 amino acids. Germline V CDR1 and CDR2: MNHNS, SASEGT. CDR3 DNA sequence: TGTGCCAGCAGTGTGACAGGGATGGCTGGGGCCAACGTCCTGACTTTC. Protein sequence: CASSVTGMAGANVLTF.